This T cell receptor (beta chain) was identified during a study of cytomegalovirus exposure and HLA in healthy donors. Study as a whole: A prior study identified 110 million or so unique TCR beta sequences from roughly 180 million T cells.

The germline V gene encodes CDR1 SGHTA and CDR2 FQGNSA. Losses at the gene ends were 2 bases for V and 5 bases for J; bases not matched to a gene: 5. The CDR3 runs 15 residues. As for this clone: As yet, its antigen is unknown.

Regarding the study as a whole: Researchers reported that a few CMV-associated chains were confirmed in vitro as CMV antigen-specific.

The PCR used 60 Vbeta and 13 Jbeta primers. Here immunoSEQ multiplex PCR was the method, and the copy in TCRdb shows in-frame clones only, minus some. Of fewer than 150,000 clones in the sample, around 83% are singletons; the top ten hold roughly 4%. The clonotype originates from a man aged 40-49 years in good health and CMV-seropositive. The gene calls are TRBV7-2 and TRBJ2-7; TRBD2 matches 11 bases. Specimen: PBMCs. Here the CDR3 DNA reads TGTGCCAGCAGCTTAACTAGCGGGAGACCCCACGAGCAGTACTTC. Translation gives CASSLTSGRPHEQYF.